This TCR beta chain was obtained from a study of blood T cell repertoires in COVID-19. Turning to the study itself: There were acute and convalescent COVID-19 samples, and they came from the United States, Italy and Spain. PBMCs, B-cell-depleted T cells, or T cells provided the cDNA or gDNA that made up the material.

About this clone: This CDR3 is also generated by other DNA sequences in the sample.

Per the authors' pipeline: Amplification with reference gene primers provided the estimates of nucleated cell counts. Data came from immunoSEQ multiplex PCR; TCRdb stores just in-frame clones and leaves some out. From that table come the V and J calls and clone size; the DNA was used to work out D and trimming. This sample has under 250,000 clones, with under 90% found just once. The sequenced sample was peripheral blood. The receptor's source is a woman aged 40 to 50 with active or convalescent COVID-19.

The CDR3 loop is CASSYSGRLYGYTF. The CDR3 DNA reads as TGTGCCAGCAGTTACTCTGGCAGGCTCTATGGCTACACCTTC. The chain employs TRBV6-5 and TRBJ1-2; D unclear. The germline CDR1 and CDR2 sequences are MNHEY and SVGAGI. Trimming took 0 bases from V and 4 from J, leaving 9 bases between them. This CDR3 has 14 residues.